The clone carrying this T cell receptor (beta chain) was counted many times. Molecular barcoding with unique molecular identifiers was used for the TCRbeta library. TCRdb independently ran MiXCR on the PCR reads; one entry per CDR3 protein. The sample has 230,000 or so distinct CDR3 sequences; 9.5% to 15% are singletons. In germline, CDR1 is ENHRY, CDR2 SYGVKD. The CDR3 contains 14 residues. V shed 6 bases, J shed 5 bases, and the junction held 3 bases outside the gene matches. The entry originates in a study of T-cell reconstitution after alpha-beta-depleted transplantation in children. The rearrangement links TRBV10-3 to TRBJ2-1; TRBD2 matches 11 bases. This receptor was obtained from a human donor who donated a stem cell graft to a child with acute lymphoblastic leukemia. The sample here was PBMCs from the stem cell graft donor, taken from the stem cell graft. CDR3 nucleotides: TGTGCCATCAGGGCTAGCGGGGGGCACAATGAGCAGTTCTTC. Translating gives CAIRASGGHNEQFF.